This entry lists 4 T cell receptor beta chains sequenced from one sample in a study of glioma-infiltrating T cells after dendritic cell vaccination. Profiled with immunoSEQ multiplex PCR; TCRdb holds only in-frame clones, not every one. The repertoire includes approximately 46,000 clones, 70% to 90% of them detected once, and 5.3% sits in the top ten. The time point was: after dendritic cell vaccination, including at tumor progression/relapse. This material consisted of blood, taken after dendritic cell vaccination. All receptors derive from a human donor with glioblastoma.

The chain combines TRBV28 with TRBJ1-2; the D is unclear. The V end was cut by 8 bases, the J end by 4 bases, with 11 bases between. CDR1 and CDR2 from the germline V gene are MDHEN and SYDVKM. The CDR3 loop spans 12 amino acids. The CDR3 bases are TGTGCCAGCCAACAGTCAAGCTATGGCTACACCTTC. This codes for CASQQSSYGYTF.

This CDR3 reads CASSLSGRGSTDTQYF. The CDR3 DNA is TGTGCCAGCAGTTTATCAGGTCGCGGGAGCACAGATACGCAGTATTTT. The chain is built from TRBV28 and TRBJ2-3; D might be TRBD2 (5 bases). This CDR3 region has 16 residues. The V and J ends lost 1 base and 0 bases respectively, with 11 bases between them. Looked up from germline, CDR1 is MDHEN and CDR2 is SYDVKM.

This clone was recorded once. This chain connects TRBV18 to TRBJ2-3, with 13 bases identical to TRBD2. Germline CDR1 and CDR2: KGHSH and LQKENI. This CDR3 spans 17 amino acids. After removal of 3 bases from V and 5 bases from J, the junction contained 8 bases not matched to a gene. The CDR3 DNA follows: TGTGCCAGCTCACCCAACGGACTAGCGGGAGTGGGAGATACGCAGTATTTT. Translated, it gives CASSPNGLAGVGDTQYF. The full variable domain, rest sourced from reference TRBV18 and TRBJ2-3, is NAGVMQNPRHLVRRRGQEARLRCSPMKGHSHVYWYRQLPEEGLKFMVYLQKENIIDESGMPKERFSAEFPKEGPSILRIQQVVRGDSAAYFCASSPNGLAGVGDTQYFGPGTRLTVL.

The J gene is TRBJ2-1, the V gene TRBV19; TRBD2 matches 10 bases. The CDR3 loop spans 16 amino acids. V shed 10 bases, J shed 1 base, and the junction held 10 bases outside the gene matches. Looked up from germline, CDR1 is LNHDA and CDR2 is SQIVND (reference sequence). The CDR3 nucleotides are TGTGCCACCGACCCGGGAGCGGGAGGGTCCTACAATGAGCAGTTCTTC. It codes for CATDPGAGGSYNEQFF.